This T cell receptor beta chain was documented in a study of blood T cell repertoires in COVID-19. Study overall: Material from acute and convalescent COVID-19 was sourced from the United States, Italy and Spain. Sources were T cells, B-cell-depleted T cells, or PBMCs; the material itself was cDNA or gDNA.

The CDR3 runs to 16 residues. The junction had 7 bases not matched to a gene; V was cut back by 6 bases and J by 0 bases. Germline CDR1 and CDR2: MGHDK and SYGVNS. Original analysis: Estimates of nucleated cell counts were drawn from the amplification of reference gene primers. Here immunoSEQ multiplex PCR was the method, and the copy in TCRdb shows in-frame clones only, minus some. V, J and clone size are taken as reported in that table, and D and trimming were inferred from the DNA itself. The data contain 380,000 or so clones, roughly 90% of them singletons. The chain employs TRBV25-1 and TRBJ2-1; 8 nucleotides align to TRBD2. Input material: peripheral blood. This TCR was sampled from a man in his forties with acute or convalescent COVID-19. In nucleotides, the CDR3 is TGTGCCAGCAGAGGTTCGGGGGGGAGCTCCTACAATGAGCAGTTCTTC. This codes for CASRGSGGSSYNEQFF. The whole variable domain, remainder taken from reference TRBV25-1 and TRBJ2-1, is EADIYQTPRYLVIGTGKKITLECSQTMGHDKMYWYQQDPGMELHLIHYSYGVNSTEKGDLSSESTVSRIRTEHFPLTLESARPSHTSQYLCASRGSGGSSYNEQFFGPGTRLTVL.